This TCR beta chain was obtained from a study of cytomegalovirus exposure and HLA in healthy donors. General study points: The productive fraction for most TCR beta V segments was about 90% or about 30% in an earlier analysis. Serostatus for CMV was the only available immune exposure information.

This clone showed up just a few times. Antigen: not known. Use of 60 Vbeta and 13 Jbeta primers characterized the PCR. TCRdb's copy holds only in-frame clones and misses some; the assay was immunoSEQ multiplex PCR. This sample yields a few hundred thousand clones, of which about nine tenths are seen a single time; around 1.7% belongs to the top ten. Material: PBMCs. The clonotype comes from a girl aged 2-10 years in good health and CMV-seronegative.

CDR3 in amino acids: CASSYLQGHQPQHF. The CDR3 DNA is TGTGCCAGCAGTTACCTACAGGGCCATCAGCCCCAGCATTTT. The chain uses TRBV7-2 and TRBJ1-5; TRBD1 is a possible D gene (6 bases). This CDR3 comprises 14 residues. Trimming removed 6 bases from V and 5 bases from J, with 14 bases in between. CDR1 SGHTA and CDR2 FQGNSA come from the germline V gene.